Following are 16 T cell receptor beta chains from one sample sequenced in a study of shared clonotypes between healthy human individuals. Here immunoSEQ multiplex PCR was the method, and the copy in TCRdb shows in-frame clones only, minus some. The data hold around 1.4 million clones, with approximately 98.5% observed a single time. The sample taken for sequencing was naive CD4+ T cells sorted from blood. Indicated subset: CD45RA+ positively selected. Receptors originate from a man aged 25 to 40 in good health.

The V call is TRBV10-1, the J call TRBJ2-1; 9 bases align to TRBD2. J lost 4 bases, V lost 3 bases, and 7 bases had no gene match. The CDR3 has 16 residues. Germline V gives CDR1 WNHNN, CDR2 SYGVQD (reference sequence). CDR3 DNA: TGCGCCAGCAGTGAATTAAGCGGGAGGAATTACAATGAGCAGTTCTTC. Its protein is CASSELSGRNYNEQFF.

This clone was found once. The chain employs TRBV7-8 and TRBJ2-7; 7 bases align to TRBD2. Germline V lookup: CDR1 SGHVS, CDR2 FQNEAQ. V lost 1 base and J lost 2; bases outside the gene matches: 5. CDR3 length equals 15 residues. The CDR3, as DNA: TGTGCCAGCAGCTTAGGAGCCCGGGGGGCCTACGAGCAGTACTTC. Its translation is CASSLGARGAYEQYF.

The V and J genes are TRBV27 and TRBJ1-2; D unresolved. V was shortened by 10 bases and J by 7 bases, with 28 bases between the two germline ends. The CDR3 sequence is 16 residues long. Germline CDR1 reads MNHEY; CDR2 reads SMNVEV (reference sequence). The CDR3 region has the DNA TGTGCCACGAAGTTGGTAAACGGACCCTTGGATGGTGGCTACACCTTC. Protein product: CATKLVNGPLDGGYTF.

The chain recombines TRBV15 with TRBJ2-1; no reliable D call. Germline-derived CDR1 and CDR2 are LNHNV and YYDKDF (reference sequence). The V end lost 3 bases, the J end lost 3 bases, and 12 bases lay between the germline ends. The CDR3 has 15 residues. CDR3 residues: CATSRGPPGYNEQFF. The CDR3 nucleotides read TGTGCCACCAGCAGGGGCCCTCCAGGCTACAATGAGCAGTTCTTC.

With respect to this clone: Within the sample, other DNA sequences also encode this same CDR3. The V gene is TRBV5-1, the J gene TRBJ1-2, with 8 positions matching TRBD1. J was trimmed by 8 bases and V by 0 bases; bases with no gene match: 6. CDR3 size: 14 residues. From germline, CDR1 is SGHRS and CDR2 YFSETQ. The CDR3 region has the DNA TGCGCCAGCAGCTTGGCCGGACAGGGTGGCGGCTACACCTTC. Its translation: CASSLAGQGGGYTF.

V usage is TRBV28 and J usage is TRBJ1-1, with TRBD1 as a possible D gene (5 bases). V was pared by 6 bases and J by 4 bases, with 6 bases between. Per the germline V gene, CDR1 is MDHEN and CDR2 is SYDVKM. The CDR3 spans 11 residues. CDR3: CASRGGTEAFF. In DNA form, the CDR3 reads TGTGCCAGCAGGGGGGGCACTGAAGCTTTCTTT.

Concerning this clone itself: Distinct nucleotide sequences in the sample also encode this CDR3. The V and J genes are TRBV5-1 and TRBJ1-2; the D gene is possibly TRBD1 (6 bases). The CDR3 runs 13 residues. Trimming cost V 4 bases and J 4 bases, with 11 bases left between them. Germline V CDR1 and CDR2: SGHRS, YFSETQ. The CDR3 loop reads CASSGGQSYGYTF. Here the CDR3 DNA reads TGCGCCAGCAGCGGAGGACAGTCCTATGGCTACACCTTC.

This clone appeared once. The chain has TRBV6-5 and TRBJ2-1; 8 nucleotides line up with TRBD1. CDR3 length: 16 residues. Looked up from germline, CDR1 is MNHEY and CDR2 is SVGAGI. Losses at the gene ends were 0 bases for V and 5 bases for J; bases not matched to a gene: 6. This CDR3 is CASSYSRTGTDNEQFF. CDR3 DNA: TGTGCCAGCAGTTACTCCCGGACAGGGACGGACAATGAGCAGTTCTTC.

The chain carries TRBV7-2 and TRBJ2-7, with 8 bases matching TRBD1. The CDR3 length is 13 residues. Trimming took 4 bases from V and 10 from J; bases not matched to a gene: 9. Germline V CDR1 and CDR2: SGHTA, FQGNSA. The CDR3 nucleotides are TGTGCCAGCAGCTGGACAGGGAAAGTTGAACAGTACTTC. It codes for CASSWTGKVEQYF.

In DNA, the CDR3 is TGCGCCAGCAGCTTGACCGTGGGGACAAGTAATGCTTTCTTT. Translation gives CASSLTVGTSNAFF. The rearrangement uses TRBV5-1 and TRBJ1-1; D perhaps matches TRBD1 (6 bases). Germline V CDR1 and CDR2: SGHRS, YFSETQ. V was cut by 1 base and J by 11 bases, with 18 bases left in between. The CDR3 is made up of 14 amino acids.

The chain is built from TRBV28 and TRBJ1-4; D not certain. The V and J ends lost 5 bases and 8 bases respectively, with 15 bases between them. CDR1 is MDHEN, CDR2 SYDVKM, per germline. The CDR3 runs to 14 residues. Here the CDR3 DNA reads TGTGCCAGCAGTGGCGATGGCGTAGGGGAAAAACTGTTTTTT. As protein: CASSGDGVGEKLFF.

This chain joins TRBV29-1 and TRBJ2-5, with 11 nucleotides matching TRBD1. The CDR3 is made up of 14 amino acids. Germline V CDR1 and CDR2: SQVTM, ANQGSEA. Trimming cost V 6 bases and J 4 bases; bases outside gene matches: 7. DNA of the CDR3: TGCAGCGTATTCCGGACAGGGGGCCCAGAGACCCAGTACTTC. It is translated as CSVFRTGGPETQYF.

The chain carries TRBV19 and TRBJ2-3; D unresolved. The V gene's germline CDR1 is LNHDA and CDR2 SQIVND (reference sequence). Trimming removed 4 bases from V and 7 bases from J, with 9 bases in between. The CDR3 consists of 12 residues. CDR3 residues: CASSREYNTQYF. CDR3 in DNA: TGTGCCAGTAGTAGGGAATATAATACGCAGTATTTT.

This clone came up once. The CDR3 sequence is CASSQDSSGRKWEQFF. CDR3 nucleotides: TGCGCCAGCAGCCAAGATAGCAGCGGGAGAAAATGGGAGCAGTTCTTC. V is TRBV4-1 and J is TRBJ2-1; 8 bases are a match to TRBD2. V gave up 0 bases and J gave up 10 bases; unmatched junction bases: 11. From germline, CDR1 is MGHRA and CDR2 YSYEKL. The CDR3 is 16 residues long.

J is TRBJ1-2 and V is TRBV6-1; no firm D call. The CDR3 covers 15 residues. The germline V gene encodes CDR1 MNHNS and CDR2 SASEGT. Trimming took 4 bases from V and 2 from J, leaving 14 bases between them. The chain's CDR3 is CASSGSKQKNYGYTF. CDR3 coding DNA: TGTGCCAGCAGTGGAAGTAAACAGAAAAACTATGGCTACACCTTC.

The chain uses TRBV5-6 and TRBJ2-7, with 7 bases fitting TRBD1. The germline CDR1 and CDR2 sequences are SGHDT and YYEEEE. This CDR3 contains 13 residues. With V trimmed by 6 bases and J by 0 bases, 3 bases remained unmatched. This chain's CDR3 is CASIRTGSYEQYF. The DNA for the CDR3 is TGTGCCAGCATCCGGACAGGCTCCTACGAGCAGTACTTC.